This record concerns one T cell receptor (beta chain) sequence. The antigen is unknown. The sample comes from a study of regulatory T cells in long-lasting Graves disease. For TCR beta, libraries came from iRepertoire HTBI primers and Arm-PCR of CDR3 regions. TCRdb independently ran MiXCR on the multiplex PCR reads; one entry per CDR3 protein. Here the sample spans 420,000 or so distinct CDR3 sequences, approximately 16% being singletons. Time point given: newly diagnosed GD, antithyroid drugs for less than 3 months. Following extraction of RNA from PBMCs, that RNA was used to make the TCR library. Patients came from an endocrinology department in Xi'an, China. V lost 6 bases to trimming and J lost 9 bases; unmatched junction nucleotides: 9. CDR1 is SEHNR and CDR2 is FQNEAQ in the germline V gene (reference sequence). CDR3 length equals 15 residues. The study's findings and limits: There were preferences for TRBV28, TRBJ1-2 and TRBJ2-5 in persistent disease.

The data were also submitted as part of a second study, on T cells in Graves' hyperthyroidism and ophthalmopathy.

The starting material was peripheral blood mononuclear cells (PBMCs), obtained at new diagnosis, from a patient treated with antithyroid drugs. The receptor was derived from a woman aged 18-30 years with Graves disease. The V gene is TRBV7-9, the J gene TRBJ2-1, with 12 bases that match TRBD1. CDR3 protein: CASSNRDRGRAEQFF. The DNA for the CDR3 is TGTGCCAGCAGTAACCGGGACAGGGGGCGAGCTGAGCAGTTCTTC.